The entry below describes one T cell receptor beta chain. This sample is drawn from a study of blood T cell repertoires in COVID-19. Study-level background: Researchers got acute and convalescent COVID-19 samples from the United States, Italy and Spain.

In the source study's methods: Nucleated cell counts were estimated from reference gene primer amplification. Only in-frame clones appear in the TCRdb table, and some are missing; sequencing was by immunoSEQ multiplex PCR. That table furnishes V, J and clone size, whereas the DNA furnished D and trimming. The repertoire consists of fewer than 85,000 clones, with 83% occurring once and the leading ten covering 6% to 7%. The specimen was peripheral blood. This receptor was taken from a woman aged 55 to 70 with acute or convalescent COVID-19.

The CDR3 bases are TGTGCCAGCAACGCGATTGAGAGCAATCAGCCCCAGCATTTT. Amino acid sequence: CASNAIESNQPQHF. The chain uses TRBV2 and TRBJ1-5; no clear D. The CDR3 spans 14 residues. V shed 7 bases and J shed 1 base, with 11 bases lying between them. CDR1 is SNHLY and CDR2 is FYNNEI in the germline V gene.